Listed here is a single T cell receptor (beta chain). Germline values: CDR1 SGHTA, CDR2 FQGTGA. V gave up 2 bases and J gave up 8 bases, with 15 bases separating them. This CDR3 has 14 residues. In the original analysis: Estimation of nucleated cell counts was performed using reference gene primer amplification. Repertoires were generated with immunoSEQ multiplex PCR, while TCRdb's copy carries only in-frame clones and drops some. V, J and clone size were drawn from that table, and D and trimming were deduced from the DNA. The sample yields about 120,000 clones, 90% seen once. These data originate in a study of blood T cell repertoires in COVID-19. Study in general: Collection of acute and convalescent COVID-19 samples took place in the United States, Italy and Spain. T cells, B-cell-depleted T cells, or PBMCs supplied cDNA or gDNA.

One Seattle source followed patients from active infection through their disease course. This chain joins TRBV7-3 and TRBJ1-2; unclear D gene. The receptor comes from a woman aged 55-69 years with COVID-19, enrolled during active disease. The sequenced sample was peripheral blood. The CDR3 DNA follows: TGTGCCAGCAGCTTAGTCCGGGGTACAGAAGGCTACACCTTC. It specifies CASSLVRGTEGYTF.